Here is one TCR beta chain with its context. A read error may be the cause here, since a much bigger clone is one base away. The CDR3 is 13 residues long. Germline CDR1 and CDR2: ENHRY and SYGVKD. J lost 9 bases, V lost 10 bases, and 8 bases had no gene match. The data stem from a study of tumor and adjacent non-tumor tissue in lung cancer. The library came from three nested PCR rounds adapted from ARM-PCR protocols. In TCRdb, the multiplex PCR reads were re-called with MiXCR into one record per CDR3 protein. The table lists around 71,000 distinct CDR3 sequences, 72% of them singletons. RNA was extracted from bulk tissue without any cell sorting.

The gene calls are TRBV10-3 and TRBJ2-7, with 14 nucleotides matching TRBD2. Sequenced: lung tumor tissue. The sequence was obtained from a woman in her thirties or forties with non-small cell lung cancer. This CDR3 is CATGLAGADTQYF. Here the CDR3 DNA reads TGTGCCACGGGACTAGCGGGAGCTGACACGCAGTACTTC.